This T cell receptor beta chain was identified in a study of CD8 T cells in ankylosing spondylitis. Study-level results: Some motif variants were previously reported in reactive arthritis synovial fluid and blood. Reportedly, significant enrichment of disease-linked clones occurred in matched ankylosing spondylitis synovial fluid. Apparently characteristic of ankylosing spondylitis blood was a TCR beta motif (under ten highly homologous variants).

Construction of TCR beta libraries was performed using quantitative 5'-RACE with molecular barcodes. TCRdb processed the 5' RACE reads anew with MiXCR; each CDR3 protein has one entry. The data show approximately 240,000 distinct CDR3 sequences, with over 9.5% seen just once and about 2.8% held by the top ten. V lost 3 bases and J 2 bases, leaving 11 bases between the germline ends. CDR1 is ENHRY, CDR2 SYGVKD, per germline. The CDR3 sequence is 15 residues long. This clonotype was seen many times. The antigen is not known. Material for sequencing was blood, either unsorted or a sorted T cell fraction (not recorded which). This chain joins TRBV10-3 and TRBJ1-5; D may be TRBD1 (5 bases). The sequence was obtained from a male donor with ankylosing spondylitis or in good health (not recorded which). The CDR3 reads CAISERGGGNQPQHF. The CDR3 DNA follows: TGTGCCATCAGTGAACGGGGGGGTGGCAATCAGCCCCAGCATTTT.